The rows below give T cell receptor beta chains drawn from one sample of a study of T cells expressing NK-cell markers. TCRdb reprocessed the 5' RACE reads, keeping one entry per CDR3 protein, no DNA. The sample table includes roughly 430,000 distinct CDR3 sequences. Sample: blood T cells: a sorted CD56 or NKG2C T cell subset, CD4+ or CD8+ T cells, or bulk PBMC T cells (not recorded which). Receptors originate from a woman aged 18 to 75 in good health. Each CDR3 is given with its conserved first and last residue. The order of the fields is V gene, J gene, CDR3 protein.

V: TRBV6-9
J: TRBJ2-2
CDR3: CATEDRTSGGDTGELFF

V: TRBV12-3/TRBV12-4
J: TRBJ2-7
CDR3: CASSGTGRYEQYF

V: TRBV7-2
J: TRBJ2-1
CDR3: CASSLRRGGPESEQFF

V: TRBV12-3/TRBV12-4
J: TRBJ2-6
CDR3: CASSSREGGVAGANVLTF

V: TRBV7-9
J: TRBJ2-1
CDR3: CASSSFPGLAPNNEQFF

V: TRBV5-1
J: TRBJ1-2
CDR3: CASSPAEGPNYGYTF

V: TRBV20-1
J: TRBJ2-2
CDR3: CSARYWEGLDTGELFF

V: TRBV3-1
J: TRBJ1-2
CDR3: CASSQGRTGGGYTF

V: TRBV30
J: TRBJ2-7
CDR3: CAWSIGITYEQYF

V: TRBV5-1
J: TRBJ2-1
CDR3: CASSFMLNNEQFF

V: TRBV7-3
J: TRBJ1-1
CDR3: CASSLLGTGTEAFF

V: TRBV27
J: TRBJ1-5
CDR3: CASTTKGNSNQPQHF

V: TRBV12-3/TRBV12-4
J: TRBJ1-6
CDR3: CASSGTGKWDSPLHF

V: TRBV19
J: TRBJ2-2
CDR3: CATAWSANTGELFF

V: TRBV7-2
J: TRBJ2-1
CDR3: CASSKREPKYNEQFF

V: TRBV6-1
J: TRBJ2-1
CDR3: CASSEKAGSYNEQFF

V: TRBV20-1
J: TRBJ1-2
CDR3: CSARDARTATYGYTF

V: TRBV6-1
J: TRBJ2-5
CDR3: CASSLLANQETQYF

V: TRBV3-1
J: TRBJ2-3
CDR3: CASSQDRRAGSEDTQYF

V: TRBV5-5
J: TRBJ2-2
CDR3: CASSPRTSGHTGELFF

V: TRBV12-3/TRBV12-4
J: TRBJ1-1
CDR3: CASSLRGRGTEAFF

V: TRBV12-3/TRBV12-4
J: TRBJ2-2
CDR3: CASSTDTGELFF

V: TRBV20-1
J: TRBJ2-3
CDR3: CSAIPGDTQYF

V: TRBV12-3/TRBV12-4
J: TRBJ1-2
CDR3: CASSQDRPDYGYTF

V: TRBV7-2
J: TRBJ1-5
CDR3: CASSRGSVVNQPQHF

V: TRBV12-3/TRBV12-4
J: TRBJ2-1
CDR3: CATRGVGNEQFF

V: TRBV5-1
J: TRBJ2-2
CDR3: CASSLAEEAHNTGELFF

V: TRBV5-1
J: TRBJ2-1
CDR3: CASSIGPNSYNEQFF

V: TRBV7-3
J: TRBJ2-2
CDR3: CASSSRSGGFSGELFF

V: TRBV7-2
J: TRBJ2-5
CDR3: CASSLTTGTGGERRYF

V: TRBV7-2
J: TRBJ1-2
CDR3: CASSLAGTGPGYTF

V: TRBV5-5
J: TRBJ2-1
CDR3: CASSLVPSFNEQFF

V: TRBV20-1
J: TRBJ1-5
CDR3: CSAGGTGNQPQHF

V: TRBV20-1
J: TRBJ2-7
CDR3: CSASPGLAGIYEQYF

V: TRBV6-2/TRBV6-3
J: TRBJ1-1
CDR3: CASTPGGHLTTEAFF

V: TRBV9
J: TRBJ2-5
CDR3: CASSVRAGAYKETQYF

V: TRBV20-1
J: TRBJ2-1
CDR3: CSARDVRGFEQFF

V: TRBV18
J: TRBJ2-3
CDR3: CASSPSRGEVHTQYF

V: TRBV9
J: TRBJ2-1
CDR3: CASSVADRVNEQFF

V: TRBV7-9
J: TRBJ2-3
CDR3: CASRPLGAATDTQYF

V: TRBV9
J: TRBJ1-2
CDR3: CASRGLSPGYTF

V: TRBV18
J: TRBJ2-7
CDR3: CASSPSTGEMGEQYF

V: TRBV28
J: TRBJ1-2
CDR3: CASSLAKGNYGYTF

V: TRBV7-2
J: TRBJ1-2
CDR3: CASSLATRAYGYTF

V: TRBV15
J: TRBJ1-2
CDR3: CATSRAGSSGYTF

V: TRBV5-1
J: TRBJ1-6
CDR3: CASTQGQGNSPLHF

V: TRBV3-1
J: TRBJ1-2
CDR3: CASSLGHDYGYTF

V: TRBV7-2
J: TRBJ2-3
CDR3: CASSSMGLGQKYF